The next 5 T cell receptor beta chains were all read from a single sample in a study of cytomegalovirus exposure and HLA in healthy donors. PCR amplification relied on 60 Vbeta primers (plus 13 Jbeta primers). The method was immunoSEQ multiplex PCR; TCRdb's version includes in-frame clones alone and lacks a portion of them. The sample has about 64,000 clones; roughly 69% are singletons. The material sequenced was PBMCs. These receptor sequences come from a woman aged 50 to 60 in good health and CMV-seronegative.

This rearrangement joins TRBV2 to TRBJ2-1, with D perhaps matching TRBD2 (5 bases). Germline V gene sequence: CDR1 SNHLY, CDR2 FYNNEI. V was pared by 8 bases and J by 7 bases, with 12 bases between. CDR3 length equals 12 residues. The chain's CDR3 is CASFLAPNEQFF. CDR3 bases: TGTGCCAGCTTCTTAGCGCCTAATGAGCAGTTCTTC.

This clone was seen a few times. The genes are TRBV4-1 and TRBJ1-5; a possible D gene is TRBD1 (6 bases). Germline-derived CDR1 and CDR2 are MGHRA and YSYEKL. The germline V and J ends were trimmed by 0 bases and 5 bases, with 14 bases remaining between them. CDR3 length: 16 residues. The CDR3 DNA follows: TGCGCCAGCAGCCAAGACTCACAGGGTTTGGATCAGCCCCAGCATTTT. Translated, it gives CASSQDSQGLDQPQHF.

This sequence joins TRBV5-4 and TRBJ1-1, with 10 bases lining up with TRBD1. Trimming at V came to 1 base and at J to 6 bases, leaving 3 bases not matched to a gene. Germline loops: CDR1 SGHNT, CDR2 YYREEE (reference sequence). CDR3 length: 14 residues. DNA for the CDR3: TGTGCCAGCAGCTTGCGAGACAGGGGGCCTGAAGCTTTCTTT. This codes for CASSLRDRGPEAFF.

In this sample, this clone turned up a few times. This chain uses TRBV27 with TRBJ2-1, with D possibly matching TRBD2 (5 bases). The ends were cut back, 2 bases at V and 3 bases at J, with 14 bases in the middle. In germline, CDR1 is MNHEY, CDR2 SMNVEV (reference sequence). The CDR3 contains 16 residues. The DNA for the CDR3 is TGTGCCAGCAGTTTAATAGCGAGCTCCCTCTACAATGAGCAGTTCTTC. Translated, it gives CASSLIASSLYNEQFF.

The chain is built from TRBV5-1 and TRBJ2-7; D unresolved. CDR3 size: 17 residues. Trimming took 3 bases from V and 5 from J, leaving 24 bases between them. Germline CDR1 reads SGHRS; CDR2 reads YFSETQ. The chain's CDR3 is CASSSTFAAKASHEQYF. CDR3 sequence (DNA): TGCGCCAGCAGCTCCACTTTTGCGGCCAAAGCGAGCCACGAGCAGTACTTC.